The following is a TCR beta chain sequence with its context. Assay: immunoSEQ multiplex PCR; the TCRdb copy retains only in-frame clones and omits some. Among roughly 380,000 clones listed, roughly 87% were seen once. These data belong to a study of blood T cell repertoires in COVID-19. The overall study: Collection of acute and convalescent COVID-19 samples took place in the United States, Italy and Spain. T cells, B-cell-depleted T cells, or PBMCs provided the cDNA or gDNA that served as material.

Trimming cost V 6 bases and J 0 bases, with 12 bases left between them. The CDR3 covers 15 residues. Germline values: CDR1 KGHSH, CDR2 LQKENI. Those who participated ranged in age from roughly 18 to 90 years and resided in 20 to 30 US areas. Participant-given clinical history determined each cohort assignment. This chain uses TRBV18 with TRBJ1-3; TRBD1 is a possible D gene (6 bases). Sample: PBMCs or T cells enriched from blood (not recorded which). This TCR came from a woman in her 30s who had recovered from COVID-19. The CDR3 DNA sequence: TGTGCCAGCTCCCTTGGACAGAGCTCTGGAAACACCATATATTTT. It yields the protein CASSLGQSSGNTIYF.